This T cell receptor (beta chain) was recorded in a study of Ad26.COV2.S vaccination and SARS-CoV-2 variants. Findings of the study overall: Vaccine and placebo groups showed comparable non-spike TCR breadth.

Generated by immunoSEQ multiplex PCR, the TCRdb table keeps only in-frame clones and is missing some. The sample has 250,000 or so clones, around 88% seen once; the top ten hold roughly 3%. Treatment: approximately 18 received Ad26.COV2.S at low or high dose, single or two shots; about 5 received placebo; per-sample allocation not given. Following the first vaccine or placebo injection, samples were taken on day 63. A word on this clone: Antigen: not known.

This CDR3 is built from 14 residues. Germline values: CDR1 KGHSH, CDR2 LQKENI. V dropped 3 bases and J dropped 0 bases, with 9 bases sitting between them. This chain joins TRBV18 and TRBJ2-7; D gene uncertain. The material was peripheral blood, obtained in a trial of Ad26.COV2.S vaccine versus placebo. This sequence originates from a person between 18 and 59 years old who received the Ad26.COV2.S COVID-19 vaccine or a placebo. CDR3 nucleotide sequence: TGTGCCAGCTCACCGGACCGGAGCTCCTACGAGCAGTACTTC. This sequence encodes CASSPDRSSYEQYF.